Below, 18 T cell receptor beta chains from the same sample are listed, as sequenced in a study of blood T cell repertoires in COVID-19. Only in-frame clones appear in the TCRdb table, and some are missing; sequencing was by immunoSEQ multiplex PCR. The sample records about 160,000 clones, roughly 90% being singletons. Sequenced sample: peripheral blood. Receptors were obtained from a man aged 25-45 years with COVID-19, enrolled during active disease.

V is TRBV5-1 and J is TRBJ1-1; TRBD1 might be the D (6 bases). The CDR3 contains 12 residues. Trimming removed 0 bases from V and 8 bases from J, with 8 bases in between. CDR1 is SGHRS and CDR2 is YFSETQ in the germline V gene. The CDR3 here is CASSLERGEAFF. Written as DNA, the CDR3 is TGCGCCAGCAGCTTGGAGAGGGGGGAAGCTTTCTTT.

The chain carries TRBV28 and TRBJ2-1; D perhaps matches TRBD2 (5 bases). Germline CDR1 reads MDHEN; CDR2 reads SYDVKM. V dropped 6 bases and J dropped 0 bases, with 12 bases sitting between them. CDR3 length equals 15 residues. In DNA, the CDR3 is TGTGCCAGCAGACTAGTAATGAGCTCCTACAATGAGCAGTTCTTC. This sequence encodes CASRLVMSSYNEQFF.

This clone was counted between two and nine times. The J gene is TRBJ1-1, the V gene TRBV19; TRBD1 is a possible D gene (5 bases). The CDR3 is 14 amino acids. The V gene lost 6 bases and the J gene lost 2 bases, with 13 bases spanning the gap. Germline assignment: CDR1 LNHDA and CDR2 SQIVND (reference sequence). CDR3 region: CASRQQAINTEAFF. CDR3 DNA: TGTGCCAGTAGGCAACAGGCGATCAACACTGAAGCTTTCTTT.

The sample holds a few counts of this clone. V usage is TRBV6-1 and J usage is TRBJ2-3, with 12 bases that match TRBD2. The J segment lost 2 bases and the V segment lost 3 bases, leaving 6 bases of the junction unmatched. This CDR3 contains 17 residues. The germline CDR1 and CDR2 sequences are MNHNS and SASEGT. For the CDR3, the DNA is TGTGCCAGCAGTGATCCGGGACTAGCGGGTTTCACAGATACGCAGTATTTT. Amino acids: CASSDPGLAGFTDTQYF.

This chain joins TRBV23-1 and TRBJ1-2; no reliable D call. TRBV23-1 is marked as an open reading frame, function uncertain. The germline V and J ends were trimmed by 1 base and 5 bases, with 17 bases remaining between them. The length of the CDR3 is 16 residues. The CDR3 sequence is CASSQLARLLQYGYTF. Here the CDR3 DNA reads TGCGCCAGCAGTCAATTGGCCAGGCTTCTTCAATATGGCTACACCTTC.

The V gene is TRBV27, the J gene TRBJ1-5; the D gene is possibly TRBD1 (6 bases). The CDR3 length is 17 residues. Per the germline V gene, CDR1 is MNHEY and CDR2 is SMNVEV (reference sequence). Trimming took 4 bases from V and 7 from J, leaving 23 bases between them. In nucleotides, the CDR3 is TGTGCCAGCAGTTCCTTATCCCCGGGACATCTCCGGCAGCCCCAGCATTTT. It encodes CASSSLSPGHLRQPQHF.

The V and J genes are TRBV19 and TRBJ1-5; no clear D. V lost 3 bases and J 2 bases, leaving 11 bases between the germline ends. The germline CDR1 and CDR2 sequences are LNHDA and SQIVND (reference sequence). CDR3 size: 15 residues. Here the CDR3 DNA reads TGTGCCAGTAGTATCCGGGCGGAGGGCAATCAGCCCCAGCATTTT. Translated, it gives CASSIRAEGNQPQHF.

The chain carries TRBV5-1 and TRBJ1-1; D remains ambiguous. This CDR3 region has 13 residues. Trimming removed 0 bases from V and 1 base from J, with 4 bases in between. Germline assignment: CDR1 SGHRS and CDR2 YFSETQ. The CDR3 DNA sequence: TGCGCCAGCAGCTTGGGAGAGAACACTGAAGCTTTCTTT. Translating gives CASSLGENTEAFF.

V is TRBV6-2 or TRBV6-3 and J is TRBJ1-5; TRBD1 aligns across 11 bases. J gave up 6 bases and V 6 bases, and 10 bases lay outside the gene matches. The CDR3 loop spans 16 amino acids. CDR1 MNHEY and CDR2 SVGEGT come from the germline V gene. The CDR3 reads CASRPNGGTGGQPQHF. As DNA, the CDR3 is TGTGCCAGCAGACCTAACGGAGGGACAGGGGGTCAGCCCCAGCATTTT.

V is TRBV6-6 and J is TRBJ2-7; TRBD1 matches 7 bases. V lost 8 bases to trimming and J lost 3 bases; unmatched junction nucleotides: 1. The CDR3 extends over 11 amino acids. Looked up from germline, CDR1 is MNHNY and CDR2 is SVGAGI (reference sequence). The CDR3 DNA is TGTGCCAGCTCAGGGGGCTACGAGCAGTACTTC. It is translated as CASSGGYEQYF.

The chain joins TRBV19 to TRBJ1-5; 11 bases line up with TRBD1. V lost 6 bases, J lost 10 bases, and 8 bases stayed unmatched. Germline values: CDR1 LNHDA, CDR2 SQIVND (reference sequence). This CDR3 has 14 residues. CDR3 sequence: CASSSGTGGEPQHF. DNA of the CDR3: TGTGCCAGTAGCTCCGGGACAGGGGGTGAACCCCAGCATTTT.

J is TRBJ1-1 and V is TRBV9; D gene unclear. This CDR3 has 12 residues. Germline CDR1 and CDR2: SGDLS and YYNGEE. Trimming removed 3 bases from V and 3 bases from J, with 6 bases in between. CDR3 amino acids: CASSEADTEAFF. The CDR3 DNA sequence: TGTGCCAGCAGCGAGGCGGACACTGAAGCTTTCTTT.

The chain uses TRBV5-1 and TRBJ2-2; 8 nucleotides line up with TRBD1. The CDR3 is made up of 15 amino acids. CDR1 SGHRS and CDR2 YFSETQ come from the germline V gene. V shed 3 bases, J shed 2 bases, and the junction held 3 bases outside the gene matches. The CDR3 coding sequence is TGCGCCAGCAGCTGGGACAGGCGAAACACCGGGGAGCTGTTTTTT. Translating it yields CASSWDRRNTGELFF.

The rearrangement uses TRBV30 and TRBJ1-2, with TRBD1 as a possible D gene (6 bases). Trimming pared 4 bases from V and 7 bases from J, leaving 13 bases between. This CDR3 spans 12 amino acids. CDR1 and CDR2 from the germline V gene are GTSNPN and SVGIG (reference sequence). The CDR3 DNA is TGTGCCTGGACGGGGGGGGCGCTTGGCTACACCTTC. It specifies CAWTGGALGYTF.

The gene calls are TRBV25-1 and TRBJ2-1, with TRBD1 matching 8 bases. V trimming: 8 bases; J trimming: 9 bases; junction bases outside the gene matches: 12. The CDR3 totals 14 residues. Germline lookup yields CDR1 MGHDK and CDR2 SYGVNS. The CDR3 DNA follows: TGTGCCAGCCAGAGACAGGGGATCATGAGTGAGCAGTTCTTC. This gives the protein CASQRQGIMSEQFF.

The chain is built from TRBV5-6 and TRBJ2-7, with TRBD1 matching 8 bases. The CDR3 covers 13 residues. Germline V gene sequence: CDR1 SGHDT, CDR2 YYEEEE. Losses at the gene ends were 6 bases for V and 4 bases for J; bases not matched to a gene: 6. CDR3 amino acids: CASTQDREYEQYF. The CDR3 bases are TGTGCCAGCACCCAGGACAGGGAGTACGAGCAGTACTTC.

V usage is TRBV12-3 or TRBV12-4 and J usage is TRBJ1-2, with D perhaps TRBD1 (5 bases). V shed 7 bases and J shed 7 bases, with 16 bases lying between them. The CDR3 is 13 residues long. Here the CDR3 reads CASTWDLRGGYTF. The CDR3 DNA sequence: TGTGCCAGCACCTGGGACCTGCGGGGTGGCTACACCTTC.

The J gene is TRBJ2-1, the V gene TRBV10-3; TRBD1 matches at 11 bases. This CDR3 comprises 17 residues. Per the germline V gene, CDR1 is ENHRY and CDR2 is SYGVKD. The V and J ends lost 7 bases and 4 bases, in that order; junction bases with no gene match: 12. CDR3 DNA sequence: TGTGCCATCAAAGACGGACAGGGGGCGCGGGATTACAATGAGCAGTTCTTC. Translating it yields CAIKDGQGARDYNEQFF.